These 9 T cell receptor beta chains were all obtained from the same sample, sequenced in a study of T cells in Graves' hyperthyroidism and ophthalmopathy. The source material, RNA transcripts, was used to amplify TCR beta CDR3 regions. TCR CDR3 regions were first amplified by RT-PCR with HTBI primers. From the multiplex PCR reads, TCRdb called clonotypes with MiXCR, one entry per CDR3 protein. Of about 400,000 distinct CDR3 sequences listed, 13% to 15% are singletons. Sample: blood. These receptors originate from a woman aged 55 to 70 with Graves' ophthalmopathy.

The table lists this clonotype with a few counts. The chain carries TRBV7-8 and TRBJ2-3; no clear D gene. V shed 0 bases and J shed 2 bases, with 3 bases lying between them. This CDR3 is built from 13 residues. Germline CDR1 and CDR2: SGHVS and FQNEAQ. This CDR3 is CASSLAFTDTQYF. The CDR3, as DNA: TGTGCCAGCAGCTTAGCGTTCACAGATACGCAGTATTTT.

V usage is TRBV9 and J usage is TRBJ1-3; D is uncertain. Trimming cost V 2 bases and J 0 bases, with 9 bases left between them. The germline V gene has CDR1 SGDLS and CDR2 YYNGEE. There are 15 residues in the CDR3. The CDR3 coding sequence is TGTGCCAGCAGCGTCCAGTGGGGCTCTGGAAACACCATATATTTT. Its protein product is CASSVQWGSGNTIYF.

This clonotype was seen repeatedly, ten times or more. CDR3 bases: TGTGCCAGCAGCCCTACTAGCGGGAGTTCCGGCAATGAGCAGTTCTTC. Translation gives CASSPTSGSSGNEQFF. This chain connects TRBV7-3 to TRBJ2-1; TRBD2 matches 11 bases. Germline V gene lookup returns CDR1 SGHTA and CDR2 FQGTGA. Losses at the gene ends were 5 bases for V and 6 bases for J; bases not matched to a gene: 9. The CDR3 is 16 residues long. Variable domain in full (rest from reference TRBV7-3 and TRBJ2-1): GAGVSQTPSNKVTEKGKYVELRCDPISGHTALYWYRQSLGQGPEFLIYFQGTGAADDSGLPNDRFFAVRPEGSVSTLKIQRTERGDSAVYLCASSPTSGSSGNEQFFGPGTRLTVL.

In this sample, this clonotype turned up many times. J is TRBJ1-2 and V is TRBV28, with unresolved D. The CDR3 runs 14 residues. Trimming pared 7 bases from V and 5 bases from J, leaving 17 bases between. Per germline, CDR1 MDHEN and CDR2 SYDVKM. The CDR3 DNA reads TGTGCCAGCACCGGTGGGCAGTCGGGATATGGCTACACCTTC. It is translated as CASTGGQSGYGYTF.

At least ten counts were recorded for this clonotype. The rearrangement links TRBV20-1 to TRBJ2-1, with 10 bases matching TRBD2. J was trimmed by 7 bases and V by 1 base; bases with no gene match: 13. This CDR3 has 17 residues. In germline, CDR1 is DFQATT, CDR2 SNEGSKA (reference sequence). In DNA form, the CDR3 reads TGCAGTGCTAGAGGTCTCTGGAGCGGGAGGGCCCGGAATGAGCAGTTCTTC. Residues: CSARGLWSGRARNEQFF.

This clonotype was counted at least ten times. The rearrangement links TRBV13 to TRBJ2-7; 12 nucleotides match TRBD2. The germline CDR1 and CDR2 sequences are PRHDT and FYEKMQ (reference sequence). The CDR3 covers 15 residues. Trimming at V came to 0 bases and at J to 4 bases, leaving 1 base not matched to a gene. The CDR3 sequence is CASSLGGLAGYEQYF. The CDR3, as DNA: TGTGCCAGCAGCTTAGGGGGACTAGCGGGTTACGAGCAGTACTTC.

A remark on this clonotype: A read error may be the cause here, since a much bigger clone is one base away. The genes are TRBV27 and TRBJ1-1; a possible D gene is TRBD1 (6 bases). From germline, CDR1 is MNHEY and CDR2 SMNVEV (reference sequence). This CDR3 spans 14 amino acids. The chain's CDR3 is CASRRTEMNAEAFF. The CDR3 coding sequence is TGTGCCAGCAGAAGGACAGAGATGAACGCTGAAGCTTTCTTT.

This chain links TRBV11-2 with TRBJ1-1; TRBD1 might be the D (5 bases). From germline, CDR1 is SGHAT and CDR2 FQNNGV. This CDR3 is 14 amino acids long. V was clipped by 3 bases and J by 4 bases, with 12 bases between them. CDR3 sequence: CASSFRQSATEAFF. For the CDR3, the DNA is TGTGCCAGCAGCTTCCGACAGTCGGCCACTGAAGCTTTCTTT.

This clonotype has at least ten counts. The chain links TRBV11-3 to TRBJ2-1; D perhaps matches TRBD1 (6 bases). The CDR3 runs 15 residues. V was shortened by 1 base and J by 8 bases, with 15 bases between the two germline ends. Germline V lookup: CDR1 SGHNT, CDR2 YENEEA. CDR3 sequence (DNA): TGTGCCAGCAGCTTAGGGCGACAGGCACAAGATGAGCAGTTCTTC. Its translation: CASSLGRQAQDEQFF.